This is a list of T cell receptor beta chains from one sample in a study of T cell repertoires in cytomegalovirus infection. TCRdb itself ran the reads through MiXCR, one entry per CDR3 protein. The sample yields a few hundred thousand distinct CDR3 sequences, roughly 36% seen once. For these receptors, no antigen is known. The starting material was cultured PBMCs, obtained from culture after CMV antigen stimulation. These receptors all stem from a human donor in good health (CMV status not recorded). Some clones in this sample may be carry-over from other donors' samples. Both conserved end residues are part of each CDR3. A D gene is named only where the DNA matches it firmly. The size of a clone is reported for some rows only, either as once, few or many, or as a class for expanded clones.

>few|TRBV12-5|TRBJ1-5|TRBD1
CASGLAGTVSRNQPQHF
TGTGCTAGTGGTTTGGCCGGGACAGTTAGTCGCAATCAGCCCCAGCATTTT
>few|TRBV9|TRBJ1-2|NA
CASSSTDSRYGYTF
TGTGCCAGCAGCTCTACGGACAGCCGCTATGGCTACACCTTC
>few|TRBV7-8|TRBJ2-3|NA
CASSLVVSSSDTQYF
TGTGCCAGCAGCTTAGTTGTCAGTTCCTCAGATACGCAGTATTTT
>NA|TRBV6-2/TRBV6-3|TRBJ1-6|NA
CASSYSSNGGGYSPLHF
TGTGCCAGCAGTTACTCGAGTAATGGGGGGGGGTATTCACCCCTCCACTTT
>many|TRBV7-8|TRBJ1-1|TRBD1
CASAGTGSNTEAFF
TGTGCCAGCGCCGGGACAGGGTCGAACACTGAAGCTTTCTTT
>once|TRBV12-3/TRBV12-4|TRBJ2-3|NA
CASSLMITDTQYF
TGTGCCAGCAGCCTCATGATCACAGATACGCAGTATTTT
>many|TRBV7-7|TRBJ2-1|NA
CASSLGPAFGSSYNEQFF
TGTGCTAGCAGCTTAGGTCCCGCTTTTGGGAGCTCCTACAATGAGCAGTTCTTC
>few|TRBV5-1|TRBJ2-1|NA
CASSLTGPSNEQFF
TGCGCCAGCAGCCTCACGGGACCCTCAAATGAGCAGTTCTTC
>NA|TRBV27|TRBJ2-3|NA
CASRARVGDTQYF
TGTGCCAGCAGGGCTAGGGTCGGAGATACGCAGTATTTT
>NA|TRBV7-4|TRBJ2-3|TRBD2
CASSFSGNPDTQYF
TGTGCCAGCAGCTTTAGCGGGAACCCAGATACGCAGTATTTT
>NA|TRBV24-1|TRBJ2-2|TRBD2
CATSDYLAGDDTGELFF
TGTGCCACCAGTGATTATTTAGCGGGAGACGACACCGGGGAGCTGTTTTTT
>many|TRBV7-3|TRBJ2-3|TRBD2
CASSPLAGGGSGTDTQYF
TGTGCCAGCAGCCCTCTGGCGGGAGGAGGTTCGGGCACAGATACGCAGTATTTT
>NA|TRBV19|TRBJ1-5|NA
CASSIRQGLDQPQHF
TGTGCCAGTAGTATTCGGCAGGGTTTGGATCAGCCCCAGCATTTT
>NA|TRBV27|TRBJ2-7|NA
CASSSPRGAGEAHRTRFYEQYF
TGTGCCAGCAGTTCCCCGAGGGGGGCGGGAGAAGCCCATAGGACCCGATTCTACGAGCAGTACTTC